The rows below give T cell receptor beta chains drawn from one sample of a study of T cell responses to AZD1222 COVID-19 vaccine. Repertoires were generated with immunoSEQ multiplex PCR, while TCRdb's copy carries only in-frame clones and drops some. This table has roughly 190,000 clones, approximately 93% appearing once. This specimen was peripheral blood, taken 28 days after the second AZD1222 dose. The receptor source for this set is an adult who received the AZD1222 COVID-19 vaccine. The CDR3 runs from the conserved cysteine through the conserved F or W. The order of the fields is D gene, V gene, clone size, J gene, CDR3 length, CDR3 protein, CDR3 DNA. The D gene is left open where the match is weak. Not every row has a clone size; where given, it reads once, few, many or a size class.

.	TRBV4-3	.	TRBJ1-2	15	CASSQRPRDYYGYTF	TGCGCCAGCAGCCAACGGCCCAGGGATTACTATGGCTACACCTTC
.	TRBV25-1	.	TRBJ1-2	14	CASSELDPNYGYTF	TGTGCCAGCAGTGAATTGGACCCTAACTATGGCTACACCTTC
.	TRBV7-3	.	TRBJ2-1	14	CASSLRGSYNEQFF	TGTGCCAGCAGCTTACGGGGCTCCTACAATGAGCAGTTCTTC
.	TRBV7-9	.	TRBJ1-6	14	CASSLVSPNSPLHF	TGTGCCAGCAGCTTAGTTTCGCCCAATTCACCCCTCCACTTT
.	TRBV7-2	.	TRBJ2-7	16	CASSLDSSPGSYEQYF	TGTGCCAGCAGCTTAGATAGCAGCCCCGGTTCCTACGAGCAGTACTTC
.	TRBV6-1	.	TRBJ1-5	15	CASSEEADSNQPQHF	TGTGCCAGCAGTGAAGAGGCGGATAGCAATCAGCCCCAGCATTTT
TRBD1	TRBV9	.	TRBJ1-2	15	CASSGEGTGNYGYTF	TGTGCCAGCAGCGGAGAGGGGACAGGGAACTATGGCTACACCTTC
TRBD2	TRBV29-1	.	TRBJ2-5	13	CSVYGLAEGTQYF	TGCAGCGTCTACGGACTAGCGGAAGGGACCCAGTACTTC
.	TRBV4-1	.	TRBJ1-3	18	CASSQSTGGTSSGNTIYF	TGCGCCAGCAGCCAATCCACTGGGGGGACCAGCTCTGGAAACACCATATATTTT
.	TRBV4-2	.	TRBJ2-1	15	CASSQVSWGANEQFF	TGTGCCAGCAGCCAAGTTTCATGGGGCGCCAATGAGCAGTTCTTC
TRBD1	TRBV30	once	TRBJ1-6	14	CAWNGQGASSPLHF	TGTGCCTGGAACGGACAGGGGGCGAGTTCACCCCTCCACTTT
.	TRBV15	.	TRBJ1-5	16	CATSRDMAGGGQPQHF	TGTGCCACCAGCAGAGATATGGCAGGAGGTGGTCAGCCCCAGCATTTT
.	TRBV18	.	TRBJ1-1	16	CASSRQGQRENTEAFF	TGTGCCAGCTCACGTCAGGGGCAAAGGGAGAACACTGAAGCTTTCTTT
.	TRBV5-1	once	TRBJ2-7	13	CASSLALSYEQYF	TGCGCCAGCAGCCTTGCCCTCTCCTACGAGCAGTACTTC
TRBD2	TRBV4-2	once	TRBJ2-2	19	CASSPKAGGPSANTGELFF	TGTGCCAGCAGCCCAAAAGCGGGAGGGCCCTCCGCGAACACCGGGGAGCTGTTTTTT
.	TRBV4-1	.	TRBJ1-1	13	CASSQGPFTEAFF	TGCGCCAGCAGCCAAGGACCGTTCACTGAAGCTTTCTTT
TRBD1	TRBV6-5	.	TRBJ2-7	14	CASRRDRTSYEQYF	TGTGCCAGCAGGAGGGACAGGACTTCCTACGAGCAGTACTTC
TRBD2	TRBV27	.	TRBJ2-2	16	CASSGLAGALGGELFF	TGTGCCAGCAGCGGACTAGCGGGGGCCTTAGGCGGGGAGCTGTTTTTT
.	TRBV6-2/TRBV6-3	.	TRBJ2-5	15	CASSYPTSWVQTQYF	TGTGCCAGCAGTTACCCAACTAGCTGGGTACAGACCCAGTACTTC
.	TRBV7-2	.	TRBJ1-6	14	CASSLGSPLTPLHF	TGTGCCAGCAGCTTGGGCAGCCCCCTAACACCCCTCCACTTT
TRBD2	TRBV4-1	.	TRBJ2-3	16	CASSQDLAGGLGTQYF	TGCGCCAGCAGCCAAGATTTAGCGGGAGGGCTTGGTACGCAGTATTTT
.	TRBV19	.	TRBJ1-1	14	CASSTGTWNTEAFF	TGTGCCAGTAGTACCGGGACATGGAACACTGAAGCTTTCTTT
.	TRBV7-3	.	TRBJ2-5	13	CASSLTPQETQYF	TGTGCCAGCAGCTTAACCCCGCAAGAGACCCAGTACTTC
.	TRBV15	.	TRBJ1-5	13	CATSRGSNQPQHF	TGTGCCACCAGCAGGGGCAGTAATCAGCCCCAGCATTTT
.	TRBV10-3	.	TRBJ2-7	15	CAISESGSGSYEQYF	TGTGCCATCAGTGAGTCGGGTTCAGGGAGCTACGAGCAGTACTTC
.	TRBV6-1	.	TRBJ1-6	15	CASSEGLRGDSPLHF	TGTGCCAGCAGTGAAGGGCTCCGGGGCGATTCACCCCTCCACTTT
.	TRBV18	.	TRBJ2-7	12	CASSPLTGAVYF	TGTGCCAGCTCACCGCTCACGGGGGCCGTGTACTTC
.	TRBV5-1	.	TRBJ1-6	14	CASSGRDANSPLHF	TGCGCCAGCAGCGGGCGGGACGCCAATTCACCCCTCCACTTT
.	TRBV5-1	.	TRBJ2-2	15	CASSSYLDRTGELFF	TGCGCCAGCAGCTCATATTTGGACAGAACCGGGGAGCTGTTTTTT
TRBD1	TRBV5-1	.	TRBJ1-3	15	CASSLGQGAGNTIYF	TGCGCCAGCAGCTTGGGACAGGGGGCTGGAAACACCATATATTTT
TRBD1	TRBV4-2	.	TRBJ1-4	14	CASSQGTGREKLFF	TGTGCCAGCAGCCAAGGGACAGGGAGGGAAAAACTGTTTTTT
.	TRBV7-9	once	TRBJ2-7	13	CASSGPVSYEQYF	TGTGCCAGCAGCGGCCCGGTCTCCTACGAGCAGTACTTC
TRBD2	TRBV5-1	.	TRBJ2-3	16	CASSWTSGTSTDTQYF	TGCGCCAGCAGCTGGACTAGCGGTACTAGCACAGATACGCAGTATTTT
TRBD1	TRBV2	.	TRBJ1-1	15	CASRLSGGRDTEAFF	TGTGCCAGCAGGCTCTCAGGGGGCCGGGACACTGAAGCTTTCTTT
.	TRBV4-1	.	TRBJ1-1	16	CASSSRGVRGNTEAFF	TGCGCCAGCAGCTCCCGGGGAGTCCGGGGGAACACTGAAGCTTTCTTT
.	TRBV7-3	.	TRBJ1-1	15	CASSPNLGQNTEAFF	TGTGCCAGCAGCCCGAACCTAGGACAGAACACTGAAGCTTTCTTT
.	TRBV11-2	.	TRBJ2-5	14	CASSFLSSEETQYF	TGTGCCAGCAGCTTCTTAAGTTCTGAAGAGACCCAGTACTTC
TRBD1	TRBV6-6	.	TRBJ1-4	15	CASIEGGRDREKLFF	TGTGCCAGCATCGAAGGGGGCAGGGATCGTGAAAAACTGTTTTTT
.	TRBV3-1/TRBV3-2	.	TRBJ2-5	14	CASSLAVNQETQYF	TGTGCCAGCAGCTTAGCGGTCAATCAAGAGACCCAGTACTTC
TRBD1	TRBV18	.	TRBJ2-7	15	CASSPQQGATYEQYF	TGTGCCAGCTCACCACAACAGGGGGCCACCTACGAGCAGTACTTC
.	TRBV18	.	TRBJ2-5	15	CASSPVREKQETQYF	TGTGCCAGCTCACCAGTCCGGGAAAAACAAGAGACCCAGTACTTC
.	TRBV6-5	.	TRBJ2-2	14	CASSSEDANGELFF	TGTGCCAGCAGTTCCGAGGACGCCAACGGGGAGCTGTTTTTT
TRBD1	TRBV19	.	TRBJ1-5	18	CASSIGGQGAGRHQPQHF	TGTGCCAGTAGTATTGGGGGACAGGGGGCAGGTCGGCATCAGCCCCAGCATTTT
TRBD1	TRBV5-1	few	TRBJ1-1	14	CASSRGTAHTEAFF	TGCGCCAGCAGCCGTGGGACAGCCCACACTGAAGCTTTCTTT
TRBD1	TRBV3-1/TRBV3-2	.	TRBJ2-5	16	CASSQGQGARQETQYF	TGTGCCAGCAGCCAAGGCCAGGGGGCGCGACAAGAGACCCAGTACTTC
.	TRBV6-5	.	TRBJ1-1	14	CASTYLLGGTEAFF	TGTGCCAGCACTTACCTACTTGGGGGGACTGAAGCTTTCTTT
TRBD1	TRBV10-1	.	TRBJ1-4	15	CASSEDRGAREKLFF	TGCGCCAGCAGTGAGGACAGGGGGGCGAGAGAAAAACTGTTTTTT
TRBD1	TRBV10-1	.	TRBJ2-7	15	CASSGDRGRSYEQYF	TGCGCCAGCAGTGGGGACAGGGGTCGCTCCTACGAGCAGTACTTC
.	TRBV19	.	TRBJ1-5	18	CASTPIGGVYRGNQPQHF	TGTGCCAGTACCCCCATTGGTGGGGTCTATAGGGGCAATCAGCCCCAGCATTTT
.	TRBV18	.	TRBJ1-1	15	CASSPNVQLNTEAFF	TGTGCCAGCTCACCAAACGTTCAGCTGAACACTGAAGCTTTCTTT